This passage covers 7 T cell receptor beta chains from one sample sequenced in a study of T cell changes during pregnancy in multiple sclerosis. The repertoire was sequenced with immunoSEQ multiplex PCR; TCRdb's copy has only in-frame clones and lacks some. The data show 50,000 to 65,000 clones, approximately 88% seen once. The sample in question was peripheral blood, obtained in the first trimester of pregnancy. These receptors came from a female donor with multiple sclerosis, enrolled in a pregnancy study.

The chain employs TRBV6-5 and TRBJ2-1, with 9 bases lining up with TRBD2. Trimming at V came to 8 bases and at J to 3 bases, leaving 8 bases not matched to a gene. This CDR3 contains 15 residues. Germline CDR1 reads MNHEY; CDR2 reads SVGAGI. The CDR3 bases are TGTGCCAGCCAGACCGGGACTAGCCGCTACAATGAGCAGTTCTTC. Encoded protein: CASQTGTSRYNEQFF.

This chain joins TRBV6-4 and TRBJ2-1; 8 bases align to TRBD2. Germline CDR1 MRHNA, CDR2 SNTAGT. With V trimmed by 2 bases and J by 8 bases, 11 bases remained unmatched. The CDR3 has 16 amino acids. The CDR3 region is CASSDGTGGPWDEQFF. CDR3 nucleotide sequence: TGTGCCAGCAGTGACGGGACGGGAGGGCCTTGGGATGAGCAGTTCTTC.

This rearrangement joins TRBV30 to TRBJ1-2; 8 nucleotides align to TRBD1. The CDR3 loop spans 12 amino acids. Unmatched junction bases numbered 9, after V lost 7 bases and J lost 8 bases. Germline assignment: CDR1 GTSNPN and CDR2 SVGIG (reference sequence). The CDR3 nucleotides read TGTGCCTACTCTCGGACAGGGTACGGCTACACCTTC. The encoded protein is CAYSRTGYGYTF.

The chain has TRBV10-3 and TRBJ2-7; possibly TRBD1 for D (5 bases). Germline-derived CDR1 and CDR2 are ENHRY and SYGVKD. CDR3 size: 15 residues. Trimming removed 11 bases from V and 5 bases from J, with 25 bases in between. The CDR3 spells CAASTGTSKGDEQYF. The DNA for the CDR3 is TGTGCCGCGTCGACCGGCACCTCAAAAGGGGACGAGCAGTACTTC.

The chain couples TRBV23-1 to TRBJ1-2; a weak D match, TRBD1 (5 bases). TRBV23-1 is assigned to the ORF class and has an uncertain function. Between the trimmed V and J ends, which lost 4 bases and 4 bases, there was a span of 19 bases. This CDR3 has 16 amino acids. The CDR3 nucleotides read TGCGCCAGCAGTCTTGGGTCTTGGGGACTGTTCTATGGCTACACCTTC. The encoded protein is CASSLGSWGLFYGYTF.

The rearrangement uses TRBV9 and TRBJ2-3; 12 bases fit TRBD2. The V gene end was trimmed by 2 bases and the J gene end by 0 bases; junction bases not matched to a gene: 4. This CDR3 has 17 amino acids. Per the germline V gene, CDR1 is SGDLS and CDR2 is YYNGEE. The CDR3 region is CASSVGLAGGSTDTQYF. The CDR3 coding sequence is TGTGCCAGCAGCGTTGGGCTAGCGGGAGGGAGCACAGATACGCAGTATTTT.

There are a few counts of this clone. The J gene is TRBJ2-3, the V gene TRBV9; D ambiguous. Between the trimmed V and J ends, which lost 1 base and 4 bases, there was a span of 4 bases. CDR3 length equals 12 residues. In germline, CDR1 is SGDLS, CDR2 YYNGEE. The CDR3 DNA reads TGTGCCAGCAGCGTAAGCGCAGATACGCAGTATTTT. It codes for CASSVSADTQYF.